The entry below gives a single T cell receptor (beta chain) sequence along with its context. The antigen is undetermined. The record originates from a study of beta chain features in type 1 diabetes. The study, taken as a whole, reports: In patients and controls equally, PCR might favor templates that are shorter.

Expressed TCRB transcripts were sequenced after all isolated RNA was converted to cDNA. The read count averaged about 3.6 million across naive, central memory and regulatory T cell samples. The protocol was immunoSEQ multiplex PCR, while the TCRdb copy is restricted to in-frame clones and leaves out a portion. Of about 930,000 clones in the sample, around a sixth are singletons; the top ten hold 0.02% to 0.03%. The V and J ends lost 5 bases and 6 bases respectively, with 13 bases between them. Germline loops: CDR1 SGHVS, CDR2 FNYEAQ. CDR3 length equals 14 residues. This sequence originates from a woman between 18 and 29 years old in good health. V and J are TRBV7-6 and TRBJ2-2; D gene ambiguous. Sequencing was done on a sample of naive CD4+ T cells from blood. This chain's CDR3 is CASSPIGYAGELFF. CDR3 sequence (DNA): TGTGCCAGCAGCCCCATCGGGTACGCCGGGGAGCTGTTTTTT.